A single sample is the source of the 30 T cell receptor beta chains below, sequenced in a study of blood T cell repertoires in COVID-19. TCRdb keeps only in-frame clones here, not all; method: immunoSEQ multiplex PCR. The table shows around 140,000 clones, with 85% to 90% occurring only once. Source material: peripheral blood. The receptor set was obtained from a man aged 18 to 29 with COVID-19, enrolled during active disease.

The chain carries TRBV19 and TRBJ1-1, with 8 bases lining up with TRBD1. Germline values: CDR1 LNHDA, CDR2 SQIVND (reference sequence). The CDR3 totals 16 residues. The trim removed 6 bases at V and 3 bases at J, leaving 12 bases unmatched. The CDR3, as DNA: TGTGCCAGTAGCTCGGGAGCAGGGGGCGCGGACACTGAAGCTTTCTTT. This translates into CASSSGAGGADTEAFF.

The chain links TRBV28 to TRBJ2-7; TRBD1 matches 8 bases. Germline values: CDR1 MDHEN, CDR2 SYDVKM. The J segment lost 2 bases and the V segment lost 10 bases, leaving 7 bases of the junction unmatched. This CDR3 spans 13 amino acids. The chain's CDR3 is CATGGQGPYEQYF. Here the CDR3 DNA reads TGTGCCACCGGAGGACAGGGCCCCTACGAGCAGTACTTC.

J is TRBJ2-7 and V is TRBV9; TRBD2 might be the D (6 bases). Germline assignment: CDR1 SGDLS and CDR2 YYNGEE. The CDR3 length is 14 residues. Trimming took 0 bases from V and 3 from J, leaving 10 bases between them. The CDR3 coding sequence is TGTGCCAGCAGCGTAGCGGGAGTAGGCTACGAGCAGTACTTC. This encodes CASSVAGVGYEQYF.

This clone was seen only once. V and J are TRBV10-3 and TRBJ2-3; 9 bases are shared with TRBD2. Germline V gives CDR1 ENHRY, CDR2 SYGVKD. This CDR3 is 16 amino acids long. Unmatched junction bases numbered 15, after V lost 10 bases and J lost 4 bases. The CDR3 is CASGRGSGSRADTQYF. The CDR3, as DNA: TGTGCCAGCGGAAGGGGTAGCGGGAGTCGCGCAGATACGCAGTATTTT.

This clone was seen just once. The chain is built from TRBV6-5 and TRBJ2-7, with 9 nucleotides matching TRBD1. The germline V gene encodes CDR1 MNHEY and CDR2 SVGAGI. The CDR3 length is 15 residues. The trim removed 6 bases at V and 1 base at J, leaving 7 bases unmatched. This chain's CDR3 is CASRPGQGKSYEQYF. DNA of the CDR3: TGTGCCAGCAGACCCGGACAGGGGAAATCCTACGAGCAGTACTTC.

The chain has TRBV7-2 and TRBJ1-5; no firm D call. Trimming removed 3 bases at V and 1 base at J, with 7 bases between. In germline, CDR1 is SGHTA, CDR2 FQGNSA. CDR3 size: 14 residues. CDR3 amino acids: CASSLLRSNQPQHF. In nucleotides, the CDR3 is TGTGCCAGCAGCTTGCTGAGAAGCAATCAGCCCCAGCATTTT.

This rearrangement joins TRBV15 to TRBJ2-1; maybe TRBD2 (5 bases). Germline V CDR1 and CDR2: LNHNV, YYDKDF (reference sequence). The V gene lost 1 base and the J gene lost 3 bases, with 10 bases spanning the gap. The CDR3 spans 15 residues. The CDR3 DNA follows: TGTGCCACCAGCAGAGCGGCGGGTAGCTACAATGAGCAGTTCTTC. The encoded protein is CATSRAAGSYNEQFF.

The rearrangement links TRBV7-8 to TRBJ2-7; the match to TRBD2 covers 8 bases. The V gene's germline CDR1 is SGHVS and CDR2 FQNEAQ. This CDR3 contains 15 residues. J lost 2 bases, V lost 4 bases, and 7 bases had no gene match. The chain's CDR3 is CASSWGSGSPYEQYF. The CDR3 nucleotides are TGTGCCAGCAGCTGGGGGAGCGGGAGCCCCTACGAGCAGTACTTC.

This chain joins TRBV6-4 and TRBJ2-7, with TRBD1 matching 7 bases. After removal of 11 bases from V and 4 bases from J, the junction contained 5 bases not matched to a gene. Germline CDR1 and CDR2: MRHNA and SNTAGT. The CDR3 totals 11 residues. The CDR3 loop is CACQGVYEQYF. CDR3 DNA: TGTGCCTGCCAGGGGGTATACGAGCAGTACTTC.

V is TRBV20-1 and J is TRBJ1-1, with a tentative D call TRBD1 (6 bases). The CDR3 consists of 11 residues. Germline V gene data show CDR1 as DFQATT and CDR2 as SNEGSKA (reference sequence). Trimming took off 5 bases at V and 10 bases at J, with 14 bases between the two ends. CDR3 in amino acids: CSAPWAGAAFF. DNA of the CDR3: TGCAGTGCTCCCTGGGCGGGGGCAGCTTTCTTT.

This clone was detected a few times. V usage is TRBV3-1 (or the pseudogene TRBV3-2) and J usage is TRBJ1-1; the D is unclear. The germline V gene has CDR1 LGHDT and CDR2 YNNKEL (reference sequence). This CDR3 region has 14 residues. The V end was cut by 0 bases, the J end by 1 base, with 6 bases between. This chain's CDR3 is CASSQEISNTEAFF. In DNA form, the CDR3 reads TGTGCCAGCAGCCAAGAAATATCGAACACTGAAGCTTTCTTT.

The gene calls are TRBV11-2 and TRBJ1-1; D gene uncertain. The CDR3 spans 14 residues. CDR1 and CDR2 (germline): SGHAT, FQNNGV. The V gene lost 4 bases and the J gene lost 5 bases, with 14 bases spanning the gap. The chain's CDR3 is CASSSLRAGTEAFF. The CDR3 DNA follows: TGTGCCAGCAGCTCCCTTAGGGCGGGAACTGAAGCTTTCTTT.

J is TRBJ2-3 and V is TRBV27; 8 nucleotides match TRBD1. Germline values: CDR1 MNHEY, CDR2 SMNVEV (reference sequence). The CDR3 has 15 amino acids. Trimming cost V 5 bases and J 5 bases; bases outside gene matches: 9. CDR3 in amino acids: CASSPPDRAVDTQYF. The CDR3 nucleotides read TGTGCCAGCAGTCCACCGGACAGGGCGGTAGATACGCAGTATTTT.

The chain recombines TRBV19 with TRBJ2-7; 14 nucleotides line up with TRBD2. With V trimmed by 6 bases and J by 2 bases, 9 bases remained unmatched. CDR1 is LNHDA and CDR2 is SQIVND in the germline V gene (reference sequence). The length of the CDR3 is 17 residues. CDR3 residues: CASSGTSGSNGAYEQYF. As DNA, the CDR3 is TGTGCCAGTAGCGGGACTAGCGGGAGTAATGGGGCCTACGAGCAGTACTTC.

The rearrangement uses TRBV7-2 and TRBJ1-2; 11 bases fit TRBD1. The CDR3 consists of 16 residues. Germline trimming cut 4 bases from V and 4 bases from J; bases unmatched to any gene: 8. Germline V gene lookup returns CDR1 SGHTA and CDR2 FQGNSA. CDR3 amino acids: CASSSRPGQGGYGYTF. The DNA for the CDR3 is TGTGCCAGCAGCTCCAGACCGGGACAGGGGGGCTATGGCTACACCTTC.

This chain links TRBV12-3 or TRBV12-4 with TRBJ1-1, with a possible D match to TRBD1 (5 bases). The CDR3 spans 13 residues. V was clipped by 5 bases and J by 6 bases, with 13 bases between them. CDR3 nucleotide sequence: TGTGCCAGCAGTCTCACAGGTTCGGCTGAAGCTTTCTTT. It translates to CASSLTGSAEAFF.

The chain joins TRBV27 to TRBJ2-3; D is unresolved. V was clipped by 6 bases and J by 0 bases, with 13 bases between them. This CDR3 contains 15 residues. CDR1 MNHEY and CDR2 SMNVEV come from the germline V gene (reference sequence). CDR3 nucleotides: TGTGCCAGCAGCCCCGTAAGCCTCAGCACAGATACGCAGTATTTT. Translated: CASSPVSLSTDTQYF.

V gene TRBV5-4 combines with J gene TRBJ2-7; no definite D call. The ends were cut back, 0 bases at V and 3 bases at J, with 7 bases in the middle. There are 13 residues in the CDR3. CDR1 is SGHNT, CDR2 YYREEE, per germline (reference sequence). CDR3 sequence reads: CASSLGGFYEQYF. CDR3 sequence (DNA): TGTGCCAGCAGCTTGGGAGGATTCTACGAGCAGTACTTC.

This sequence joins TRBV28 and TRBJ2-1, with D possibly TRBD1 on 6 matching bases. The CDR3 has 12 residues. V lost 4 bases and J 14 bases, leaving 15 bases between the germline ends. In germline, CDR1 is MDHEN, CDR2 SYDVKM. Here the CDR3 reads CASSWARAGEFF. CDR3 nucleotides: TGTGCCAGCAGTTGGGCAAGGGCAGGGGAGTTCTTC.

The chain links TRBV27 to TRBJ2-1; no definite D call. V lost 4 bases and J 6 bases, leaving 7 bases between the germline ends. In germline, CDR1 is MNHEY, CDR2 SMNVEV (reference sequence). This CDR3 is 12 amino acids long. The CDR3 sequence is CASSSLGNEQFF. The CDR3, as DNA: TGTGCCAGCAGTTCCCTCGGCAATGAGCAGTTCTTC.

V gene TRBV19 combines with J gene TRBJ1-2; unclear D gene. Trimming shortened V by 8 bases and J by 1 base, and 17 bases separated the two germline ends. Germline CDR1 LNHDA, CDR2 SQIVND (reference sequence). The CDR3 is made up of 15 amino acids. CDR3 loop: CASEGATRNNYGYTF. In DNA form, the CDR3 reads TGTGCCAGTGAGGGCGCCACCCGAAATAACTATGGCTACACCTTC. The complete variable domain, with remaining parts taken from reference TRBV19 and TRBJ1-2, reads DGGITQSPKYLFRKEGQNVTLSCEQNLNHDAMYWYRQDPGQGLRLIYYSQIVNDFQKGDIAEGYSVSREKKESFPLTVTSAQKNPTAFYLCASEGATRNNYGYTFGSGTRLTVV.

Note on this clone: At one of its ends the junction is not consistent with the germline gene, which may arise from a read error. The chain employs TRBV7-7 and TRBJ2-6, with D perhaps TRBD1 (6 bases). Germline V lookup: CDR1 SSHAT, CDR2 FNYEAQ (reference sequence). This CDR3 spans 16 amino acids. This chain's CDR3 is CASSSGVISGANVLTF. The CDR3 coding sequence is TGTGCTAGCAGCTCAGGGGTCATCTCTGGGGCCAACGTCCTGACTTTC.

This clone was recorded only once. The V and J genes are TRBV7-2 and TRBJ2-5; TRBD1 agrees at 12 bases. The CDR3 covers 16 residues. Looked up from germline, CDR1 is SGHTA and CDR2 is FQGNSA. The V and J ends lost 3 bases and 5 bases, in that order; junction bases with no gene match: 7. CDR3 amino acids: CASSFSGTGGWETQYF. Here the CDR3 DNA reads TGTGCCAGCAGCTTCTCCGGGACAGGGGGCTGGGAGACCCAGTACTTC.

The chain combines TRBV9 with TRBJ2-1, with D possibly TRBD2 on 5 matching bases. Per germline, CDR1 SGDLS and CDR2 YYNGEE. This CDR3 is 16 amino acids long. The V end lost 4 bases, the J end lost 3 bases, and 17 bases lay between the germline ends. The CDR3 nucleotides are TGTGCCAGCAGCCTACTTCCAAGCGGCTTCTACAATGAGCAGTTCTTC. This translates into CASSLLPSGFYNEQFF.

This chain joins TRBV10-2 and TRBJ1-2; TRBD1 aligns across 12 bases. CDR3 size: 16 residues. J was trimmed by 3 bases and V by 4 bases; bases with no gene match: 6. The germline CDR1 and CDR2 sequences are WSHSY and SAAADI. CDR3 DNA sequence: TGCGCCAGCAGTGCCCTTGGGACAGGGGGCTACTATGGCTACACCTTC. Protein product: CASSALGTGGYYGYTF.

This clone is a singleton in its sample. V is TRBV3-1 (or the pseudogene TRBV3-2) and J is TRBJ2-7, with TRBD1 matching 9 bases. This CDR3 comprises 16 residues. Germline V gene data show CDR1 as LGHDT and CDR2 as YNNKEL (reference sequence). The V and J ends lost 4 bases and 5 bases, in that order; junction bases with no gene match: 12. This CDR3 reads CASSLFPGTGTDEQYF. The DNA of the CDR3 is TGTGCCAGCAGCCTCTTCCCGGGGACAGGGACCGACGAGCAGTACTTC.

The chain recombines TRBV7-9 with TRBJ1-3; 7 bases agree with TRBD1. The CDR3 loop spans 16 amino acids. Losses at the gene ends were 2 bases for V and 4 bases for J; bases not matched to a gene: 8. Germline V CDR1 and CDR2: SEHNR, FQNEAQ (reference sequence). CDR3 DNA sequence: TGTGCCAGCAGCTTAATGGCGACAGGGACAGGAAACACCATATATTTT. Protein sequence: CASSLMATGTGNTIYF.

This chain joins TRBV4-3 and TRBJ2-7; 8 nucleotides agree with TRBD2. The germline V gene has CDR1 LGHNA and CDR2 YSLEER. The CDR3 runs to 14 residues. V lost 2 bases and J lost 6; bases outside the gene matches: 6. CDR3 loop: CASSQHGGESEQYF. In nucleotides, the CDR3 is TGCGCCAGCAGCCAACACGGGGGGGAGAGCGAGCAGTACTTC.

This chain links TRBV7-9 with TRBJ1-6; D ambiguous. Germline V CDR1 and CDR2: SEHNR, FQNEAQ (reference sequence). This CDR3 is 15 amino acids long. V was trimmed by 0 bases and J by 0 bases, leaving 3 bases between them. DNA for the CDR3: TGTGCCAGCAGCTTAGCGGCCTCCTATAATTCACCCCTCCACTTT. It codes for CASSLAASYNSPLHF. Looking up the rest from reference TRBV7-9 and TRBJ1-6 gives the full variable domain: DTGVSQNPRHKITKRGQNVTFRCDPISEHNRLYWYRQTLGQGPEFLTYFQNEAQLEKSRLLSDRFSAERPKGSFSTLEIQRTEQGDSAMYLCASSLAASYNSPLHFGNGTRLTVT.

This CDR3 is CASSLAGPYNEQFF. DNA for the CDR3: TGCGCCAGCAGCTTGGCAGGGCCCTACAATGAGCAGTTCTTC. The rearrangement uses TRBV5-1 and TRBJ2-1; possibly TRBD1 for D (5 bases). Germline V gives CDR1 SGHRS, CDR2 YFSETQ. Trimming pared 0 bases from V and 2 bases from J, leaving 6 bases between. The length of the CDR3 is 14 residues.